This T cell receptor (beta chain) was found in a study of T cell responses to AZD1222 COVID-19 vaccine. For this clone: The target antigen is unknown.

Assay: immunoSEQ multiplex PCR; the TCRdb copy retains only in-frame clones and omits some. Of 130,000 or so clones detected, roughly 92% appear once; the ten largest clones hold more than 4.5%. The study's findings and limits: Spike was spanned by vaccine-associated CD4 TCRs, with dominance at 160-218 and 743-854.

CDR1 and CDR2 from the germline V gene are LNHDA and SQIVND (reference sequence). Trimming shortened V by 2 bases and J by 8 bases, and 13 bases separated the two germline ends. The CDR3 sequence is 15 residues long. This chain links TRBV19 with TRBJ1-6; D is perhaps TRBD1 (5 bases). Sequenced here: peripheral blood, sampled on day 0 of AZD1222 vaccination. This clonotype originated in an adult in good health. CDR3 loop: CASSITGTGDSPLHF. CDR3 DNA: TGTGCCAGTAGTATAACCGGGACCGGTGATTCACCCCTCCACTTT.